The rows below give T cell receptor beta chains drawn from one sample of a study of immune evolution from preneoplasia to lung adenocarcinoma. Assay: immunoSEQ multiplex PCR; the TCRdb copy retains only in-frame clones and omits some. The data show several thousand clones, about 80% seen once. Specimen: FFPE normal lung tissue adjacent to the tumor. These receptor sequences come from a person aged 50 to 70 with lung adenocarcinoma. Both conserved end residues are part of each CDR3. A D gene is named only where the DNA matches it firmly. Expanded clones get a size class; other rows say once, few or many, or leave the size out.

abundance: .; j_gene: TRBJ1-2; v_gene: TRBV6-5; d_gene: .; CDR3aa: CASSPYWEVDGYTF; CDR3nt: TGTGCCAGCAGTCCCTACTGGGAAGTGGATGGCTACACCTTC
abundance: .; j_gene: TRBJ2-7; v_gene: TRBV7-9; d_gene: TRBD2; CDR3aa: CASSLVSPTSDWYEQYF; CDR3nt: TGTGCCAGCAGCTTAGTATCCCCTACTAGCGATTGGTACGAGCAGTACTTC
abundance: .; j_gene: TRBJ2-7; v_gene: TRBV6-5; d_gene: TRBD1; CDR3aa: CASSRDRGSYEQYF; CDR3nt: TGTGCCAGCAGTCGCGACAGGGGCTCCTACGAGCAGTACTTC
abundance: .; j_gene: TRBJ1-1; v_gene: TRBV30; d_gene: .; CDR3aa: CAWGNTEAFF; CDR3nt: TGTGCCTGGGGGAACACTGAAGCTTTCTTT
abundance: .; j_gene: TRBJ2-1; v_gene: TRBV28; d_gene: .; CDR3aa: CASSLGLAPLNEQFF; CDR3nt: TGTGCCAGCAGTTTAGGCCTAGCGCCACTGAATGAGCAGTTCTTC
abundance: .; j_gene: TRBJ2-7; v_gene: TRBV5-5; d_gene: TRBD1; CDR3aa: CASSLGQGRYEQYF; CDR3nt: TGTGCCAGCAGCCTGGGACAGGGTAGGTACGAGCAGTACTTC
abundance: .; j_gene: TRBJ2-3; v_gene: TRBV6-5; d_gene: .; CDR3aa: CASRTGFSTDTQYF; CDR3nt: TGTGCCAGCAGGACGGGGTTTAGCACAGATACGCAGTATTTT
abundance: .; j_gene: TRBJ1-5; v_gene: TRBV4-1; d_gene: .; CDR3aa: CASSQVSVYAEPNQPQHF; CDR3nt: TGCGCCAGCAGCCAAGTCTCCGTATATGCAGAACCCAATCAGCCCCAGCATTTT
abundance: .; j_gene: TRBJ1-1; v_gene: TRBV7-9; d_gene: .; CDR3aa: CASSPVSNTEAFF; CDR3nt: TGTGCCAGCAGCCCGGTTTCGAACACTGAAGCTTTCTTT
abundance: .; j_gene: TRBJ2-7; v_gene: TRBV11-2; d_gene: .; CDR3aa: CASSEKATPYEQYF; CDR3nt: TGTGCCAGCAGCGAAAAGGCCACTCCCTACGAGCAGTACTTC
abundance: .; j_gene: TRBJ1-2; v_gene: TRBV19; d_gene: .; CDR3aa: CASSIDRDAGGYTF; CDR3nt: TGTGCCAGTAGTATTGATCGGGACGCAGGCGGCTACACCTTC
abundance: once; j_gene: TRBJ2-1; v_gene: TRBV7-9; d_gene: .; CDR3aa: CASSSHPATEQFF; CDR3nt: TGTGCCAGCAGCTCCCACCCCGCGACAGAGCAGTTCTTC